This TCR beta chain was recovered during a study of human T cells and chemical hapten exposure. Study details: Patients, largely female, had alopecia areata, totalis or universalis.

As for time point: patch test 1, 2 weeks after DPC sensitization. Noted treatment: therapeutic diphenylcyclopropenone sensitization with weekly scalp DPC. There are 14 residues in the CDR3. Germline CDR1 and CDR2: MRHNA and SNTAGT. With V trimmed by 2 bases and J by 4 bases, 3 bases remained unmatched. It was the library that attached unique molecular identifiers to individual cDNA molecules. TCRdb re-derived calls from the RACE reads in MiXCR, one entry per CDR3 protein. The sample consists of about 120,000 distinct CDR3 sequences, roughly 15% of them appearing once. Details on this clonotype: What it recognizes is unknown.

Overall study findings and caveats: TCRs whose frequency exceeded 1 in 1000 remained the same following DPC sensitization.

The sample in question was whole blood, obtained in connection with sensitization to the hapten diphenylcyclopropenone (DPC). This TCR was sampled from a man younger than 35 with alopecia areata. Some clones in this sample may be carry-over from other donors' samples. The gene calls are TRBV6-4 and TRBJ2-3; TRBD2 aligns across 7 bases. CDR3 DNA sequence: TGTGCCAGCAGTGACGGCCTAGCGGCAGATACGCAGTATTTT. Protein product: CASSDGLAADTQYF.